These 3 T cell receptor beta chains share one sample of origin, sequenced in a study of diagnostic markers for celiac disease. Reprocessing the reads, TCRdb reports a single entry for every CDR3 protein and omits DNA. The repertoire table contains around 710 distinct CDR3 sequences. The sample was either unsorted cells or a sorted T cell fraction (not recorded which). The source is a human donor. This table probably holds off-target reads from a library built for another chain.

V is TRBV12-3 or TRBV12-4 and J is TRBJ2-4; TCRdb reports TRBD1, a call that lacks DNA to check it against. This CDR3 region has 16 residues. CDR3 region: CASSLAGAGGSDIQYF.

The CDR3 here is CASSQEDGTANEKLFF. The gene calls are TRBV4-1 and TRBJ1-4; TCRdb's D gene call, TRBD1, goes unchecked for lack of DNA. The CDR3 has 16 residues. CDR1 is MGHRA and CDR2 is YSYEKL in the germline V gene.

Measured by frequency, this clonotype is large. This sequence joins TRBV28 and TRBJ2-2; TCRdb names TRBD1, which stays unverified in the absence of DNA. CDR3 length: 15 residues. Germline CDR1 MDHEN, CDR2 SYDVKM. CDR3 residues: CASIPTGANTGELFF.